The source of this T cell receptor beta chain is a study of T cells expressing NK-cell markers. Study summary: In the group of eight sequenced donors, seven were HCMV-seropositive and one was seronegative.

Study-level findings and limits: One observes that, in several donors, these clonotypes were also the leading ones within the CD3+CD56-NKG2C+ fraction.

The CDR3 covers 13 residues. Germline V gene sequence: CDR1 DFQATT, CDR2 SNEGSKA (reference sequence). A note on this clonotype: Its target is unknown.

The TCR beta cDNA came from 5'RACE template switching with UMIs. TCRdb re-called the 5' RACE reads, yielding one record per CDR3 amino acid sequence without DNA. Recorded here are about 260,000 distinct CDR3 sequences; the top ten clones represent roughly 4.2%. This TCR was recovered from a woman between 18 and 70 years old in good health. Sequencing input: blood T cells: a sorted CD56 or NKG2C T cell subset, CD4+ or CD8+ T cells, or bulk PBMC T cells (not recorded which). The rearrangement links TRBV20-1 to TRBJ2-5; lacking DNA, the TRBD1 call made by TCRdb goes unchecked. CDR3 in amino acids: CSARGGTWETQYF.